This T cell receptor beta chain was observed in a study of blood T cells in healthy people across ages. A second about 6 to 11 cycle PCR used barcoded and J-beta primers. Through a template-switch adaptor with 12 random nucleotides, each cDNA molecule received a tag. Via MiXCR, TCRdb re-called the 5' RACE reads, giving one row per CDR3 protein. Of some 900,000 distinct CDR3 sequences listed, roughly 43% are singletons. This clonotype has only a few counts. The antigen remains unidentified. General study results and limits: The CMV status of each donor remained undetermined, and this could have confounded shifts in expanded clonotypes. Unsorted PBMC material precluded a definitive naive versus antigen-experienced comparison.

The germline V and J ends were trimmed by 6 bases and 0 bases, with 16 bases remaining between them. Per the germline V gene, CDR1 is DFQATT and CDR2 is SNEGSKA (reference sequence). The CDR3 runs to 15 residues. Total RNA, at least 5 micrograms per sample, came from PBMCs. This sequence originates from a young man in good health. V and J are TRBV20-1 and TRBJ2-3; D is perhaps TRBD2 (5 bases). Material for sequencing was blood. CDR3 in amino acids: CSASRTSASTDTQYF. CDR3 DNA sequence: TGCAGTGCCTCCCGGACTTCGGCGAGCACAGATACGCAGTATTTT.